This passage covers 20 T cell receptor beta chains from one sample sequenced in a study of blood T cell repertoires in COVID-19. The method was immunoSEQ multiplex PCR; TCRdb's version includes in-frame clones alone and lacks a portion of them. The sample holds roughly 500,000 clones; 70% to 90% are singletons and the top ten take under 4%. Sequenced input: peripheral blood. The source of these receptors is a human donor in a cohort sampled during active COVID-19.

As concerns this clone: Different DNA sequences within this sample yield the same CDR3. DNA for the CDR3: TGTGCCAGCAGTCCGGAGGAGACCCAGTACTTC. This translates into CASSPEETQYF. The chain carries TRBV28 and TRBJ2-5; D gene unclear. V was shortened by 5 bases and J by 5 bases, with 6 bases between the two germline ends. Germline V gene sequence: CDR1 MDHEN, CDR2 SYDVKM. CDR3 length equals 11 residues.

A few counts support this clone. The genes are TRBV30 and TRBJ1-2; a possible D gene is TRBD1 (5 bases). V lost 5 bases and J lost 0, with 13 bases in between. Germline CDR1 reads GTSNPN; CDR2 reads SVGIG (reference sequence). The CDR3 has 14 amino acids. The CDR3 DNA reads TGTGCCTGGGCGGGGACTCTTACTAACTATGGCTACACCTTC. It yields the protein CAWAGTLTNYGYTF.

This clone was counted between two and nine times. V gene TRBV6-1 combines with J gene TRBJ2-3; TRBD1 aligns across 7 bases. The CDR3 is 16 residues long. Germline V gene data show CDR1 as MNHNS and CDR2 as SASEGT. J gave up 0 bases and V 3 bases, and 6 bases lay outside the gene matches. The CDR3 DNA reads TGTGCCAGCAGTGATCCGGGACAGAGAAGCACAGATACGCAGTATTTT. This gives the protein CASSDPGQRSTDTQYF.

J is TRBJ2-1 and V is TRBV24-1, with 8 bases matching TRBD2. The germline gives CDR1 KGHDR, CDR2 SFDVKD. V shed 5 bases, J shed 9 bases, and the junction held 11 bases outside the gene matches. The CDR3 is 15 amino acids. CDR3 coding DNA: TGTGCCACCAGTGTGTCAGCGGGAGCGGGGAGTGAGCAGTTCTTC. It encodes CATSVSAGAGSEQFF.

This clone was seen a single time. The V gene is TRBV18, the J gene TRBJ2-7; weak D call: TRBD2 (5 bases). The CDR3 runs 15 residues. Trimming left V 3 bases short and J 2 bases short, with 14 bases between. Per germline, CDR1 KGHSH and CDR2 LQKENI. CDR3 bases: TGTGCCAGCTCACCCTCCGGGGTAGGAGCCTACGAGCAGTACTTC. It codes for CASSPSGVGAYEQYF. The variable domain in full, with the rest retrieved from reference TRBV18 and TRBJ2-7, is NAGVMQNPRHLVRRRGQEARLRCSPMKGHSHVYWYRQLPEEGLKFMVYLQKENIIDESGMPKERFSAEFPKEGPSILRIQQVVRGDSAAYFCASSPSGVGAYEQYFGPGTRLTVT.

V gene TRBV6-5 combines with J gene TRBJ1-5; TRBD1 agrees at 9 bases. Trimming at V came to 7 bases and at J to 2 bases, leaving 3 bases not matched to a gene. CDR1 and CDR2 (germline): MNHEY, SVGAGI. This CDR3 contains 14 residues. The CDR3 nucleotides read TGTGCCAGCACCAGGGACAGGGGCAATCAGCCCCAGCATTTT. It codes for CASTRDRGNQPQHF.

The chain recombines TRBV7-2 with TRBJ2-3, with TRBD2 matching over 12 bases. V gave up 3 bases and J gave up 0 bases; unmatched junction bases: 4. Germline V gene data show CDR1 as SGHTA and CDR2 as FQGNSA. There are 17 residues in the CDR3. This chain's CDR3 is CASSFRLAGASTDTQYF. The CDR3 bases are TGTGCCAGCAGCTTCCGACTAGCGGGAGCTAGCACAGATACGCAGTATTTT.

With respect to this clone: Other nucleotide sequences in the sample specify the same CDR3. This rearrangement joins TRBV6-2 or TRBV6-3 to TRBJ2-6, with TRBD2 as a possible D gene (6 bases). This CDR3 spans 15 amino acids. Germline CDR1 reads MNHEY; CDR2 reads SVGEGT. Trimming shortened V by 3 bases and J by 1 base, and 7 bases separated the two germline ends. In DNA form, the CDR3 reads TGTGCCAGCAGTTATGGGGGGTCTGGGGCCAACGTCCTGACTTTC. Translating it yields CASSYGGSGANVLTF.

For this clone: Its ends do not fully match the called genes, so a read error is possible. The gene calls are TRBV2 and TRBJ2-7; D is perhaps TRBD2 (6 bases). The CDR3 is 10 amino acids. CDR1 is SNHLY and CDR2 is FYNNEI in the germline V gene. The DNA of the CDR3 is TGTGCCAGCGGGGGTGGGACTGATCTCTTC. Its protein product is CASGGGTDLF. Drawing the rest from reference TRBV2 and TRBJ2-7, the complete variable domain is EPEVTQTPSHQVTQMGQEVILRCVPISNHLYFYWYRQILGQKVEFLVSFYNNEISEKSEIFDDQFSVERPDGSNFTLKIRSTKLEDSAMYFCASGGGTDLFGPGTRLTVT.

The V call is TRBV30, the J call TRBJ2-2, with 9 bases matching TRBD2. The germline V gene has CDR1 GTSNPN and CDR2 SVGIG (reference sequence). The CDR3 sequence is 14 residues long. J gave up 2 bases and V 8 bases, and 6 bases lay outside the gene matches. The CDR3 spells CAQSGRRNTGELFF. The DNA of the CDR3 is TGTGCCCAGAGCGGGAGGAGAAACACCGGGGAGCTGTTTTTT.

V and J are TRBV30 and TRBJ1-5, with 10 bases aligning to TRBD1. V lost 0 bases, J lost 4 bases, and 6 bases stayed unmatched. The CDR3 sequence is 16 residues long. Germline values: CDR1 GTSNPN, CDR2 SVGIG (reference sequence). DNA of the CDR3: TGTGCCTGGAGTGTACGGTGGGGACAGGGGAATCAGCCCCAGCATTTT. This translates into CAWSVRWGQGNQPQHF.

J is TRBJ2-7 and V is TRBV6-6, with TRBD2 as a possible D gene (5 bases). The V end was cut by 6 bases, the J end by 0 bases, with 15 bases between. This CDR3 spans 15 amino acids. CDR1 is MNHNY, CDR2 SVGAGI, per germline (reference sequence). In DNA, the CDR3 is TGTGCCAGCAGACTCAGCGGTTATAGCTCCTACGAGCAGTACTTC. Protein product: CASRLSGYSSYEQYF.

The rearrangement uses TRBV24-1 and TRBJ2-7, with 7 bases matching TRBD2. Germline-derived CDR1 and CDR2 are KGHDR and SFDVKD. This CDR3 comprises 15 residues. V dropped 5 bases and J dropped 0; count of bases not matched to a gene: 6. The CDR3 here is CATSAGGIGSYEQYF. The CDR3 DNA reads TGTGCCACCAGTGCCGGGGGGATCGGCTCCTACGAGCAGTACTTC.

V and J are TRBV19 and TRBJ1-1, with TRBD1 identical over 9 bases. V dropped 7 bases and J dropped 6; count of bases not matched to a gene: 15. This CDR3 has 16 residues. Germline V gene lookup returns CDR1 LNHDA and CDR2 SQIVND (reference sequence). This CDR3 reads CASTQSGTGSRAEAFF. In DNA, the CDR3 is TGTGCCAGTACCCAAAGTGGGACAGGGTCTAGGGCTGAAGCTTTCTTT.

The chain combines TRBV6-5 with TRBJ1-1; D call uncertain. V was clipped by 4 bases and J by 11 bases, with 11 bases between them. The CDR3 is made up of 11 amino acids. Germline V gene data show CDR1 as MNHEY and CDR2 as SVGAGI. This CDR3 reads CASSSPLSAFF. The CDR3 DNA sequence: TGTGCCAGCAGTTCCCCCCTATCGGCTTTCTTT.

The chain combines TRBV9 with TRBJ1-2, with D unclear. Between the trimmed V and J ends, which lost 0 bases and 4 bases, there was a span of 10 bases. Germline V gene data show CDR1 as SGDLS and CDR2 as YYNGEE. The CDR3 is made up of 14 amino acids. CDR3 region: CASSVVGESYGYTF. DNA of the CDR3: TGTGCCAGCAGCGTAGTCGGGGAGAGCTATGGCTACACCTTC.

CDR3 residues: CASSPPQGVSSYNEQFF. As DNA, the CDR3 is TGTGCCAGCTCACCACCACAGGGCGTTAGCTCCTACAATGAGCAGTTCTTC. This sequence joins TRBV18 and TRBJ2-1, with D tentatively TRBD1 (6 bases). The ends were cut back, 0 bases at V and 0 bases at J, with 12 bases in the middle. Germline assignment: CDR1 KGHSH and CDR2 LQKENI. The CDR3 totals 17 residues. Variable domain in full (rest from reference TRBV18 and TRBJ2-1): NAGVMQNPRHLVRRRGQEARLRCSPMKGHSHVYWYRQLPEEGLKFMVYLQKENIIDESGMPKERFSAEFPKEGPSILRIQQVVRGDSAAYFCASSPPQGVSSYNEQFFGPGTRLTVL.

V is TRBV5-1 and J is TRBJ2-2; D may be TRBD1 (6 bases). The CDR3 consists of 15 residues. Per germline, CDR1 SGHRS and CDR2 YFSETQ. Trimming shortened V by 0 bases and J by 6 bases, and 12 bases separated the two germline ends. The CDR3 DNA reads TGCGCCAGCAGCTTGGACACTCAGGGGCCCGGGGAGCTGTTTTTT. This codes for CASSLDTQGPGELFF.

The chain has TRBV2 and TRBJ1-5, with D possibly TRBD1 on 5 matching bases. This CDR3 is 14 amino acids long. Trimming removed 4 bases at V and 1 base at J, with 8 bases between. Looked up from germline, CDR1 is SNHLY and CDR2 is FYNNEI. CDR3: CASSVGGSNQPQHF. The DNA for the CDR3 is TGTGCCAGCAGTGTGGGGGGGAGCAATCAGCCCCAGCATTTT.

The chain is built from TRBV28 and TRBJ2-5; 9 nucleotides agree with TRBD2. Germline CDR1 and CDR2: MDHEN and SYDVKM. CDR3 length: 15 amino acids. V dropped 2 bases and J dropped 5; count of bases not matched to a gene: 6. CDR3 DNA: TGTGCCAGCAGTTTAGCGGGAGGGCCAGGGGAGACCCAGTACTTC. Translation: CASSLAGGPGETQYF.